The 17 T cell receptor beta chains listed next were all sequenced from one sample in a study of cytomegalovirus exposure and HLA in healthy donors (dated by TCRdb to 2017 to 2019). Receptor amplification or capture employed the immunoSEQ multiplex PCR assay. The multiplex PCR relied on a mix of 60 forward primers for TCR Vbeta segments and 13 reverse primers for TCR Jbeta segments. Sourced from immuneACCESS, this table was stored by TCRdb with only in-frame sequences that have V and J called. A share of the clones is absent; for the studies checked, an unresolved V gene accounts for under half, and the remainder has no known explanation. The sample records some 81,000 clones, over 60% of which are singletons. Of the sample, about 16% falls within the top ten clones. The sequenced sample was PBMCs. The source of these receptors is a woman between 35 and 50 years old in good health and CMV-seropositive.

V gene TRBV9 combines with J gene TRBJ2-3, with TRBD2 as a possible D gene (5 bases). This CDR3 is built from 15 residues. Trimming took 0 bases from V and 2 from J, leaving 10 bases between them. Germline lookup yields CDR1 SGDLS and CDR2 YYNGEE. CDR3 in amino acids: CASSVESGTTDTQYF. CDR3 sequence (DNA): TGTGCCAGCAGCGTAGAGTCGGGAACCACAGATACGCAGTATTTT.

The CDR3 protein is CASSLDAVRWETQYF. CDR3 nucleotides: TGCGCCAGCAGCTTGGATGCAGTACGTTGGGAGACCCAGTACTTC. The genes are TRBV5-1 and TRBJ2-5; D gene uncertain. Trimming removed 0 bases at V and 5 bases at J, with 14 bases between. CDR3 length: 15 residues. Germline V gene sequence: CDR1 SGHRS, CDR2 YFSETQ.

The chain joins TRBV29-1 to TRBJ1-5; the D gene is possibly TRBD1 (5 bases). There are 12 residues in the CDR3. Trimming pared 4 bases from V and 7 bases from J, leaving 11 bases between. The germline V gene encodes CDR1 SQVTM and CDR2 ANQGSEA. DNA of the CDR3: TGCAGCGTTGGGGAGGGGCAACAGCCCCAGCATTTT. Residues: CSVGEGQQPQHF.

In its sample, this clone was seen a few times. This chain connects TRBV7-9 to TRBJ2-4; 10 bases fit TRBD2. Unmatched junction bases numbered 9, after V lost 1 base and J lost 6 bases. The CDR3 runs 17 residues. CDR1 is SEHNR and CDR2 is FQNEAQ in the germline V gene (reference sequence). The CDR3 bases are TGTGCCAGCAGCTTAGAATCAGCGGGAGGGCTACGAAACATTCAGTACTTC. Translating it yields CASSLESAGGLRNIQYF.

Here the CDR3 reads CASSKLMNTEAFF. The DNA of the CDR3 is TGTGCCAGCAGTAAACTTATGAACACTGAAGCTTTCTTT. The V gene is TRBV9, the J gene TRBJ1-1; no reliable D call. Trimming pared 5 bases from V and 0 bases from J, leaving 8 bases between. There are 13 residues in the CDR3. Germline assignment: CDR1 SGDLS and CDR2 YYNGEE.

The chain recombines TRBV5-1 with TRBJ2-7; 7 bases fit TRBD1. This CDR3 has 15 residues. Germline trimming cut 5 bases from V and 5 bases from J; bases unmatched to any gene: 13. The germline CDR1 and CDR2 sequences are SGHRS and YFSETQ. CDR3 protein: CASSRETGMGDEQYF. The CDR3 DNA is TGCGCCAGCAGTAGGGAGACAGGGATGGGTGACGAGCAGTACTTC.

The chain uses TRBV28 and TRBJ2-7; no clear D. The V end was cut by 6 bases, the J end by 3 bases, with 18 bases between. The CDR3 covers 15 residues. The germline gives CDR1 MDHEN, CDR2 SYDVKM. The CDR3 DNA sequence: TGTGCCAGCAGCCTTGGTCCGGTCTACCGCTACGAGCAGTACTTC. It codes for CASSLGPVYRYEQYF.

The rearrangement joins TRBV28 to TRBJ1-1; D remains unclear. The CDR3 is 14 residues long. The V gene lost 7 bases and the J gene lost 0 bases, with 12 bases spanning the gap. Germline V gives CDR1 MDHEN, CDR2 SYDVKM. The CDR3 DNA sequence: TGTGCCAGCAATGGGCCGCGAATGAACACTGAAGCTTTCTTT. It specifies CASNGPRMNTEAFF.

The J gene is TRBJ2-7, the V gene TRBV30; the match to TRBD2 covers 7 bases. The CDR3 contains 14 residues. Germline loops: CDR1 GTSNPN, CDR2 SVGIG (reference sequence). Unmatched junction bases numbered 8, after V lost 2 bases and J lost 4 bases. The DNA for the CDR3 is TGTGCCTGGAGTCGTAGGGGAGGGGTTTACGAGCAGTACTTC. This encodes CAWSRRGGVYEQYF.

This chain joins TRBV5-8 and TRBJ2-2, with a tentative D call TRBD1 (6 bases). The CDR3 is made up of 15 amino acids. CDR1 and CDR2 (germline): SGHTS, YDEGEE. The V end lost 0 bases, the J end lost 5 bases, and 11 bases lay between the germline ends. The CDR3 DNA reads as TGTGCCAGCAGCTTGGCCCGTCAGGGGACCGGGGAGCTGTTTTTT. It is translated as CASSLARQGTGELFF.

This chain connects TRBV2 to TRBJ2-1; TRBD1 might be the D (6 bases). This CDR3 region has 17 residues. The V and J ends lost 3 bases and 6 bases respectively, with 21 bases between them. Germline values: CDR1 SNHLY, CDR2 FYNNEI. Written as DNA, the CDR3 is TGTGCCAGCAGTGATGGGCAACTAGTTAGAGGGGGCAATGAGCAGTTCTTC. Translating gives CASSDGQLVRGGNEQFF.

The rearrangement links TRBV10-3 to TRBJ2-1; TRBD2 matches at 11 bases. The CDR3 consists of 14 residues. Germline V gene data show CDR1 as ENHRY and CDR2 as SYGVKD. J was trimmed by 9 bases and V by 2 bases; bases with no gene match: 3. CDR3 bases: TGTGCCATCAGTGAGACTAGCGGGGGATCTGAGCAGTTCTTC. Amino acid sequence: CAISETSGGSEQFF.

The rearrangement uses TRBV19 and TRBJ2-3; 11 nucleotides align to TRBD2. Trimming at V came to 5 bases and at J to 3 bases, leaving 7 bases not matched to a gene. The V gene's germline CDR1 is LNHDA and CDR2 SQIVND (reference sequence). CDR3 size: 16 residues. For the CDR3, the DNA is TGTGCCAGTAGTCCCCAGGCTAGCGGGGGGACAGATACGCAGTATTTT. This gives the protein CASSPQASGGTDTQYF.

The J gene is TRBJ1-4, the V gene TRBV5-1; tentative D call: TRBD1 (5 bases). The V and J ends lost 4 bases and 4 bases respectively, with 17 bases between them. Germline assignment: CDR1 SGHRS and CDR2 YFSETQ. The CDR3 sequence is 16 residues long. DNA of the CDR3: TGCGCCAGCAGCCTCCAGGGCCCAGACTTTAATGAAAAACTGTTTTTT. Protein: CASSLQGPDFNEKLFF.

The gene calls are TRBV10-3 and TRBJ2-1; the D gene is possibly TRBD2 (5 bases). Trimming took off 6 bases at V and 3 bases at J, with 12 bases between the two ends. In germline, CDR1 is ENHRY, CDR2 SYGVKD. This CDR3 has 14 amino acids. CDR3 bases: TGTGCCATCAGAGAGGGAGTCGACTACAATGAGCAGTTCTTC. Protein sequence: CAIREGVDYNEQFF.

The chain employs TRBV6-4 and TRBJ1-5; TRBD1 aligns across 7 bases. CDR3 length equals 16 residues. The V and J ends lost 10 bases and 1 base, in that order; junction bases with no gene match: 13. The V gene's germline CDR1 is MRHNA and CDR2 SNTAGT. CDR3 DNA: TGTGCCATCACCTACAAAACAGGGGAGAGCAATCAGCCCCAGCATTTT. This translates into CAITYKTGESNQPQHF.

The chain uses TRBV19 and TRBJ1-1; tentatively, D is TRBD1 (5 bases). The germline CDR1 and CDR2 sequences are LNHDA and SQIVND (reference sequence). The CDR3 contains 14 residues. V gave up 3 bases and J gave up 5 bases, with 13 bases separating them. The CDR3: CASSIMGGMTEAFF. The CDR3 DNA reads TGTGCCAGTAGTATCATGGGGGGGATGACTGAAGCTTTCTTT.